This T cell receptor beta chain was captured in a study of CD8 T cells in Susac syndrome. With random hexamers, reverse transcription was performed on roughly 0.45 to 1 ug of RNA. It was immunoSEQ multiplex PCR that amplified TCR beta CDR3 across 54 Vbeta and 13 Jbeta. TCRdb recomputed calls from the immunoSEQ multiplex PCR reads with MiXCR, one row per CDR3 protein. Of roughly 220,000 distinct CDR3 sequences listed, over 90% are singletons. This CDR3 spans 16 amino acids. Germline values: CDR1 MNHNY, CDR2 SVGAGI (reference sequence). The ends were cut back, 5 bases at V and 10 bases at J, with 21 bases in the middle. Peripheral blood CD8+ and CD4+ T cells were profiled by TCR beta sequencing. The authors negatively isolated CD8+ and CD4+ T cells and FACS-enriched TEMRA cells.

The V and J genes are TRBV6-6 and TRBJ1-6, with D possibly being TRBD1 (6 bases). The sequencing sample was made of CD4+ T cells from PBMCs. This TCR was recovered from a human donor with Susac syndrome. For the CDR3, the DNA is TGTGCCAGCAGTCACCCCCCTCACAGGGACTTATCACCCCTCCACTTT. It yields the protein CASSHPPHRDLSPLHF.